This T cell receptor beta chain emerged from a study of blood T cell repertoires in COVID-19. This table comes from immunoSEQ multiplex PCR, and its TCRdb copy is limited to in-frame clones, with some not included. Among approximately 360,000 clones listed, roughly 88% were seen once. V was pared by 2 bases and J by 1 base, with 6 bases between. Germline values: CDR1 LGHDT, CDR2 YNNKEL (reference sequence). The CDR3 is made up of 13 amino acids. This clonotype originated in a woman aged 25 to 39 with acute COVID-19. The J gene is TRBJ2-7, the V gene TRBV3-1 (or the pseudogene TRBV3-2), with a tentative D call TRBD2 (5 bases). The sequenced sample was PBMCs or T cells enriched from blood (not recorded which). The CDR3 sequence: CASSQSGSYEQYF. CDR3 DNA sequence: TGTGCCAGCAGCCAAAGCGGTTCCTACGAGCAGTACTTC.